The 30 T cell receptor beta chains given below trace back to one sample, sequenced in a study of T cell responses to AZD1222 COVID-19 vaccine. Repertoires were generated with immunoSEQ multiplex PCR, while TCRdb's copy carries only in-frame clones and drops some. The profile covers 150,000 to 200,000 clones, with 85% to 95% appearing a single time and approximately 4.6% taken by the ten largest. Here the sequenced sample was peripheral blood, taken 28 days after the second AZD1222 dose. The receptors were sampled from an adult who received the AZD1222 COVID-19 vaccine.

This sequence joins TRBV13 and TRBJ1-2; D unresolved. Germline V gene data show CDR1 as PRHDT and CDR2 as FYEKMQ (reference sequence). The CDR3 length is 14 residues. Trimming pared 1 base from V and 8 bases from J, leaving 14 bases between. The CDR3 region is CASSLDSSKRGYTF. DNA for the CDR3: TGTGCCAGCAGCTTAGATTCCAGTAAGAGGGGCTACACCTTC.

The chain couples TRBV4-1 to TRBJ2-5; D remains ambiguous. The CDR3 covers 14 residues. Per germline, CDR1 MGHRA and CDR2 YSYEKL. Trimming shortened V by 4 bases and J by 2 bases, and 11 bases separated the two germline ends. The CDR3 DNA follows: TGCGCCAGCAGCCCGTACGAGATACAAGAGACCCAGTACTTC. Translation: CASSPYEIQETQYF.

The chain employs TRBV19 and TRBJ2-3; the D gene is possibly TRBD1 (7 bases). Per germline, CDR1 LNHDA and CDR2 SQIVND (reference sequence). Trimming removed 5 bases from V and 6 bases from J, with 15 bases in between. This CDR3 has 14 residues. The CDR3 loop reads CASSPKGAGDTQYF. CDR3 sequence (DNA): TGTGCCAGTAGTCCTAAGGGGGCGGGGGATACGCAGTATTTT.

This chain connects TRBV6-2 or TRBV6-3 to TRBJ2-7; 11 nucleotides agree with TRBD2. CDR1 and CDR2 from the germline V gene are MNHEY and SVGEGT. This CDR3 spans 17 amino acids. After removal of 2 bases from V and 0 bases from J, the junction contained 6 bases not matched to a gene. Here the CDR3 reads CASSYTRGLAASYEQYF. The CDR3 coding sequence is TGTGCCAGCAGTTACACCCGGGGACTAGCGGCCTCCTACGAGCAGTACTTC.

The chain employs TRBV18 and TRBJ1-1; D possibly corresponds to TRBD1 (5 bases). The CDR3 is made up of 16 amino acids. The germline V and J ends were trimmed by 5 bases and 3 bases, with 19 bases remaining between them. Germline V gives CDR1 KGHSH, CDR2 LQKENI. CDR3 loop: CASSDRDPRWDTEAFF. The CDR3 DNA is TGTGCCAGCTCAGACCGGGACCCCCGGTGGGACACTGAAGCTTTCTTT.

The chain links TRBV29-1 to TRBJ2-3, with D possibly TRBD1 on 6 matching bases. This CDR3 contains 14 residues. V lost 8 bases and J 2 bases, leaving 17 bases between the germline ends. Germline V gives CDR1 SQVTM, CDR2 ANQGSEA. The DNA of the CDR3 is TGCAGCTCCAAGGGACAATTGATCACAGATACGCAGTATTTT. Translation: CSSKGQLITDTQYF.

The chain joins TRBV19 to TRBJ1-1; D is uncertain. The V end lost 5 bases, the J end lost 7 bases, and 14 bases lay between the germline ends. The CDR3 is 13 residues long. The germline V gene encodes CDR1 LNHDA and CDR2 SQIVND (reference sequence). The CDR3 is CASSLWRLSEAFF. CDR3 DNA: TGTGCCAGTAGTCTTTGGAGACTTAGTGAAGCTTTCTTT.

With respect to this clone: A read error may explain this, as a much larger clone is one base away. J is TRBJ2-7 and V is TRBV27; a weak D match, TRBD2 (6 bases). The V end was cut by 5 bases, the J end by 4 bases, with 18 bases between. CDR1 is MNHEY, CDR2 SMNVEV, per germline (reference sequence). This CDR3 spans 15 amino acids. The CDR3 protein is CASSRRSGSSYEQYF. CDR3 DNA sequence: TGTGCCAGCAGTCGGAGGTCCGGGAGCTCATACGAGCAGTACTTC.

The chain combines TRBV30 with TRBJ1-1; D is possibly TRBD1 (6 bases). The CDR3 is 15 amino acids. The germline CDR1 and CDR2 sequences are GTSNPN and SVGIG (reference sequence). Trimming cost V 8 bases and J 4 bases, with 23 bases left between them. The CDR3 DNA sequence: TGTGCCGGACTAGGGGGGGGGCAAAAGGGCACTGAAGCTTTCTTT. Protein sequence: CAGLGGGQKGTEAFF.

The chain recombines TRBV2 with TRBJ1-5; D gene ambiguous. CDR3 length: 15 residues. Germline-derived CDR1 and CDR2 are SNHLY and FYNNEI. The germline V and J ends were trimmed by 4 bases and 0 bases, with 10 bases remaining between them. The CDR3 loop is CASSAETISNQPQHF. The CDR3 coding sequence is TGTGCCAGCAGTGCTGAGACAATTAGCAATCAGCCCCAGCATTTT.

The chain has TRBV5-4 and TRBJ2-3; perhaps TRBD1 as D (5 bases). Trimming stripped 1 base from V and 1 base from J, with 7 bases between. The CDR3 is made up of 14 amino acids. CDR1 and CDR2 (germline): SGHNT, YYREEE (reference sequence). CDR3 bases: TGTGCCAGCAGCTTGAAAGGGGGCACAGATACGCAGTATTTT. Protein sequence: CASSLKGGTDTQYF.

The genes are TRBV5-1 and TRBJ2-7, with 15 bases that match TRBD2. The CDR3 runs 17 residues. Germline CDR1 is SGHRS and CDR2 is YFSETQ. Germline trimming cut 4 bases from V and 2 bases from J; bases unmatched to any gene: 7. Here the CDR3 DNA reads TGCGCCAGCAGCCTGGCCGGGACTAGCGGGGGGACCTACGAGCAGTACTTC. This translates into CASSLAGTSGGTYEQYF. Full variable domain (rest looked up from reference TRBV5-1 and TRBJ2-7): KAGVTQTPRYLIKTRGQQVTLSCSPISGHRSVSWYQQTPGQGLQFLFEYFSETQRNKGNFPGRFSGRQFSNSRSEMNVSTLELGDSALYLCASSLAGTSGGTYEQYFGPGTRLTVT.

This chain links TRBV10-1 with TRBJ2-4; D is possibly TRBD2 (5 bases). This CDR3 is built from 16 residues. Germline CDR1 and CDR2: WNHNN and SYGVQD (reference sequence). Between the trimmed V and J ends, which lost 0 bases and 3 bases, there was a span of 12 bases. The CDR3 loop is CASSESADRGKNIQYF. The CDR3 coding sequence is TGCGCCAGCAGTGAGTCGGCGGATCGGGGCAAAAACATTCAGTACTTC.

This rearrangement joins TRBV6-5 to TRBJ2-5; D may be TRBD1 or TRBD2 (6 bases each). This CDR3 comprises 14 residues. The V gene's germline CDR1 is MNHEY and CDR2 SVGAGI. Trimming pared 11 bases from V and 7 bases from J, leaving 23 bases between. The CDR3 DNA is TGTGCCGGAGGGAACAGGGCTGCCTCGGGGACCCAGTACTTC. Its translation: CAGGNRAASGTQYF.

The chain couples TRBV15 to TRBJ1-6; D is ambiguous. The CDR3 covers 13 residues. Trimming removed 7 bases at V and 6 bases at J, with 10 bases between. CDR1 and CDR2 from the germline V gene are LNHNV and YYDKDF (reference sequence). The CDR3 sequence is CATTPGVNSPLHF. In nucleotides, the CDR3 is TGTGCCACCACCCCGGGAGTTAATTCACCCCTCCACTTT.

The rearrangement links TRBV6-5 to TRBJ1-5, with 8 nucleotides matching TRBD1. Trimming removed 7 bases from V and 5 bases from J; junction bases left unmatched: 10. The germline CDR1 and CDR2 sequences are MNHEY and SVGAGI. The CDR3 runs to 15 residues. The CDR3 DNA reads as TGTGCCAGCACCTCCGGGACAGGCGACCATCAGCCCCAGCATTTT. Translation gives CASTSGTGDHQPQHF.

The V gene is TRBV23-1, the J gene TRBJ2-7; possible D gene TRBD2, 5 bases. TRBV23-1 is recorded as an ORF, its role being uncertain. The length of the CDR3 is 17 residues. The V and J ends lost 2 bases and 5 bases respectively, with 22 bases between them. In DNA form, the CDR3 reads TGCGCCAGCAGTCAACCGGAGGCGCTACACATCCTCCACGAGCAGTACTTC. Translated: CASSQPEALHILHEQYF.

The J gene is TRBJ2-2, the V gene TRBV12-5; TRBD1 is a possible D gene (5 bases). This CDR3 is built from 14 residues. The V end lost 4 bases, the J end lost 6 bases, and 12 bases lay between the germline ends. Germline V CDR1 and CDR2: LGHNT, FRNRAP. The CDR3 protein is CASGYRLSAGELFF. CDR3 coding DNA: TGTGCTAGTGGTTACAGGTTAAGTGCCGGGGAGCTGTTTTTT.

CDR3 amino acids: CASSYGATYYTF. CDR3 bases: TGTGCCAGCAGTTACGGGGCAACTTACTACACCTTC. V is TRBV6-2 or TRBV6-3 and J is TRBJ1-2, with a tentative D call TRBD1 (5 bases). V was cut by 2 bases and J by 10 bases, with 11 bases left in between. This CDR3 is built from 12 residues. Germline V lookup: CDR1 MNHEY, CDR2 SVGEGT.

The chain is built from TRBV14 and TRBJ1-2, with D possibly matching TRBD1 (6 bases). This CDR3 is 15 amino acids long. Germline CDR1 SGHDN, CDR2 FVKESK. V dropped 5 bases and J dropped 0 bases, with 13 bases sitting between them. The CDR3 protein is CASSARTDTNYGYTF. CDR3 DNA sequence: TGTGCCAGCAGCGCAAGGACAGACACTAACTATGGCTACACCTTC. Full variable domain (remainder filled in from reference TRBV14 and TRBJ1-2): EAGVTQFPSHSVIEKGQTVTLRCDPISGHDNLYWYRRVMGKEIKFLLHFVKESKQDESGMPNNRFLAERTGGTYSTLKVQPAELEDSGVYFCASSARTDTNYGYTFGSGTRLTVV.

The chain links TRBV6-5 to TRBJ1-3; D is possibly TRBD1 (5 bases). CDR1 and CDR2 (germline): MNHEY, SVGAGI. V lost 0 bases, J lost 2 bases, and 11 bases lay in between. This CDR3 is 16 amino acids long. CDR3 residues: CASSYSSQAAGNTIYF. Written as DNA, the CDR3 is TGTGCCAGCAGTTACTCATCACAGGCCGCTGGAAACACCATATATTTT.

The V gene is TRBV12-3 or TRBV12-4, the J gene TRBJ1-2, with D perhaps matching TRBD1 (5 bases). The CDR3 runs 13 residues. Trimming left V 3 bases short and J 4 bases short, with 9 bases between. The CDR3 DNA reads TGTGCCAGCAGTTTGGGGCAGTCCTATGGCTACACCTTC. Translated, it gives CASSLGQSYGYTF.

The genes are TRBV5-1 and TRBJ2-5, with D perhaps matching TRBD1 or TRBD2 (7 bases each). Trimming removed 7 bases at V and 1 base at J, with 14 bases between. Germline CDR1 SGHRS, CDR2 YFSETQ. CDR3 length equals 14 residues. CDR3 residues: CASGSGDSQETQYF. The CDR3 DNA reads as TGCGCCAGCGGGAGCGGGGACAGCCAAGAGACCCAGTACTTC. Full variable domain (remainder filled in from reference TRBV5-1 and TRBJ2-5): KAGVTQTPRYLIKTRGQQVTLSCSPISGHRSVSWYQQTPGQGLQFLFEYFSETQRNKGNFPGRFSGRQFSNSRSEMNVSTLELGDSALYLCASGSGDSQETQYFGPGTRLLVL.

This clone was counted between two and nine times. V gene TRBV14 combines with J gene TRBJ2-7, with 10 bases aligning to TRBD2. With 4 bases clipped from V and 9 bases from J, the junction kept 12 bases outside the gene matches. Germline V gene data show CDR1 as SGHDN and CDR2 as FVKESK. The CDR3 spans 15 residues. CDR3 in amino acids: CASSLEGASGGLQYF. The CDR3 nucleotides are TGTGCCAGCAGCCTAGAAGGGGCTAGCGGGGGACTGCAGTACTTC.

This chain joins TRBV9 and TRBJ2-7; the D gene is possibly TRBD2 (6 bases). V gave up 0 bases and J gave up 2 bases, with 15 bases separating them. The CDR3 length is 16 residues. Looked up from germline, CDR1 is SGDLS and CDR2 is YYNGEE. The CDR3, as DNA: TGTGCCAGCAGCGTAGCCTGGCGGGATGGGCCCTACGAGCAGTACTTC. Its protein product is CASSVAWRDGPYEQYF.

This clone was recorded only once. The V call is TRBV28, the J call TRBJ2-1; TRBD2 matches at 12 bases. Germline loops: CDR1 MDHEN, CDR2 SYDVKM. J lost 9 bases, V lost 10 bases, and 7 bases had no gene match. The CDR3 spans 13 residues. The CDR3 DNA sequence: TGTGCCATCGGGACTAGCGGGCGGGGTGAGCAGTTCTTC. This gives the protein CAIGTSGRGEQFF.

V gene TRBV5-1 combines with J gene TRBJ2-3; no clear D gene. In germline, CDR1 is SGHRS, CDR2 YFSETQ. There are 14 residues in the CDR3. Between the trimmed V and J ends, which lost 5 bases and 6 bases, there was a span of 16 bases. This chain's CDR3 is CASRTNLGTDTQYF. Written as DNA, the CDR3 is TGCGCCAGCAGAACTAATTTAGGTACTGATACGCAGTATTTT.

This chain uses TRBV5-6 with TRBJ2-7, with D possibly matching TRBD1 (5 bases). V was pared by 2 bases and J by 4 bases, with 13 bases between. CDR1 is SGHDT and CDR2 is YYEEEE in the germline V gene. The CDR3 is 14 amino acids. DNA of the CDR3: TGTGCCAGCAGCTTATCTCAGGGTGTATACGAGCAGTACTTC. Amino acids: CASSLSQGVYEQYF. Full variable domain (outside the CDR3, taken from reference TRBV5-6 and TRBJ2-7): DAGVTQSPTHLIKTRGQQVTLRCSPKSGHDTVSWYQQALGQGPQFIFQYYEEEERQRGNFPDRFSGHQFPNYSSELNVNALLLGDSALYLCASSLSQGVYEQYFGPGTRLTVT.

Turning to this clone: The sample has other DNA sequences that encode this CDR3 too. The rearrangement joins TRBV5-1 to TRBJ2-1; D is unclear. This CDR3 is 11 amino acids long. V was clipped by 4 bases and J by 7 bases, with 6 bases between them. Germline V gene data show CDR1 as SGHRS and CDR2 as YFSETQ. The CDR3 here is CASSAHNEQFF. The CDR3 region has the DNA TGCGCCAGCAGCGCCCATAATGAGCAGTTCTTC.

The chain recombines TRBV2 with TRBJ1-2; D unresolved. CDR1 and CDR2 (germline): SNHLY, FYNNEI. V lost 7 bases to trimming and J lost 5 bases, with 11 bases between them. There are 12 residues in the CDR3. The CDR3 DNA sequence: TGTGCCAGCAATCCAGAAACTTATGGCTACACCTTC. As protein: CASNPETYGYTF.